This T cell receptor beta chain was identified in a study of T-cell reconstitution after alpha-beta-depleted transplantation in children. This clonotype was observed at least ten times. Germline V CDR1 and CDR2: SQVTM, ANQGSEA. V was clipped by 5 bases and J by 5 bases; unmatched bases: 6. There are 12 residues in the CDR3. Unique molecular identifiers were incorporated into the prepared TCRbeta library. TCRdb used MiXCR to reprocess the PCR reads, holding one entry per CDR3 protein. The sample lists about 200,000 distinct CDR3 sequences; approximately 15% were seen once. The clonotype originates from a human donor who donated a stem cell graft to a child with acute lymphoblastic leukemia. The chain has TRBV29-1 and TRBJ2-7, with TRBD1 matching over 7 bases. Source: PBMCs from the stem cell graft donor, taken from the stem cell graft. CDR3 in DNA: TGCAGCGTTAGCAGGGGGAAGGACGAGCAGTACTTC. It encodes CSVSRGKDEQYF.